These 20 T cell receptor beta chains were sequenced from one sample in a study of cytomegalovirus exposure and HLA in healthy donors (TCRdb year 2017). Libraries were built with the immunoSEQ multiplex PCR assay. For the multiplex PCR, a mixture combining 60 forward primers for TCR Vbeta segments and 13 reverse primers for TCR Jbeta segments was used. TCRdb carries this immuneACCESS record with in-frame sequences only. Its versions omit some clonotypes, under half of them owing to an unresolved V gene in the studies checked, with the rest unexplained. The sample has roughly 140,000 clones on record, 79% of them singletons. The leading ten clones occupy around 7% of the sample. The sequenced sample was PBMCs. The receptors here all came from a woman aged 40 to 55 in good health and CMV-seropositive.

CDR3: CASSEVGQSLGGYTF. DNA of the CDR3: TGTGCCAGCAGTGAAGTGGGTCAGAGTCTAGGTGGCTACACCTTC. The gene calls are TRBV6-1 and TRBJ1-2; D remains unclear. CDR1 MNHNS and CDR2 SASEGT come from the germline V gene. V was shortened by 1 base and J by 7 bases, with 16 bases between the two germline ends. This CDR3 has 15 amino acids.

The chain recombines TRBV5-1 with TRBJ1-2, with 9 bases lining up with TRBD1. The CDR3 is made up of 16 amino acids. CDR1 and CDR2 from the germline V gene are SGHRS and YFSETQ. V was clipped by 4 bases and J by 2 bases; unmatched bases: 9. The CDR3 reads CASSPIPGQGNYGYTF. The CDR3, as DNA: TGCGCCAGCAGCCCAATTCCGGGACAGGGAAACTATGGCTACACCTTC.

V usage is TRBV5-6 and J usage is TRBJ1-5; D gene ambiguous. The V end was cut by 2 bases, the J end by 3 bases, with 12 bases between. CDR3 length equals 15 residues. In germline, CDR1 is SGHDT, CDR2 YYEEEE. The CDR3 coding sequence is TGTGCCAGCAGCTTTAGAGGGTTATACAATCAGCCCCAGCATTTT. Translated: CASSFRGLYNQPQHF.

This clone was seen only a few times. The rearrangement links TRBV6-5 to TRBJ1-5, with unresolved D. The CDR3 extends over 11 amino acids. V was pared by 2 bases and J by 15 bases, with 11 bases between. Germline CDR1 reads MNHEY; CDR2 reads SVGAGI. CDR3 bases: TGTGCCAGCAGTTACGAAGCTCCTAGGCATTTT. As protein: CASSYEAPRHF.

This chain connects TRBV5-1 to TRBJ2-1; D possibly corresponds to TRBD1 (6 bases). CDR3 length equals 14 residues. Trimming removed 7 bases at V and 2 bases at J, with 13 bases between. The V gene's germline CDR1 is SGHRS and CDR2 YFSETQ. The CDR3 DNA sequence: TGCGCCAGCGTCACGGACAGCCCCTACAATGAGCAGTTCTTC. It yields the protein CASVTDSPYNEQFF.

In DNA form, the CDR3 reads TGCGCCAGTACTCCGGGACAGGGATCCGAGCAGTACTTC. Translation gives CASTPGQGSEQYF. The V and J genes are TRBV10-1 and TRBJ2-7; 9 positions agree with TRBD1. V trimming: 9 bases; J trimming: 6 bases; junction bases outside the gene matches: 9. The CDR3 runs 13 residues. Germline lookup yields CDR1 WNHNN and CDR2 SYGVQD (reference sequence).

The rearrangement links TRBV19 to TRBJ1-2; 8 positions agree with TRBD1. V lost 7 bases and J lost 4; bases outside the gene matches: 14. The CDR3 totals 16 residues. From germline, CDR1 is LNHDA and CDR2 SQIVND (reference sequence). CDR3 DNA: TGTGCCAGTACCGCAGTTACGGTTCAGGGGGCCTATGGCTACACCTTC. It is translated as CASTAVTVQGAYGYTF.

The rearrangement uses TRBV27 and TRBJ1-2; tentative D call: TRBD1 (6 bases). The CDR3 covers 16 residues. Per germline, CDR1 MNHEY and CDR2 SMNVEV (reference sequence). The V end was cut by 2 bases, the J end by 0 bases, with 13 bases between. The CDR3 nucleotides are TGTGCCAGCAGTTTAGGGGGTCCAGGGGCTAACTATGGCTACACCTTC. Translation: CASSLGGPGANYGYTF.

V gene TRBV2 combines with J gene TRBJ2-2; possible D gene TRBD1, 6 bases. Trimming shortened V by 6 bases and J by 2 bases, and 13 bases separated the two germline ends. CDR1 is SNHLY, CDR2 FYNNEI, per germline. This CDR3 is built from 15 residues. DNA for the CDR3: TGTGCCAGCAGGCCCGGGACACTTAACACCGGGGAGCTGTTTTTT. Residues: CASRPGTLNTGELFF.

This sequence joins TRBV6-5 and TRBJ2-7; 7 bases map to TRBD1. The CDR3 totals 15 residues. The V segment lost 6 bases and the J segment 5 bases; nucleotides outside the gene matches: 13. From germline, CDR1 is MNHEY and CDR2 SVGAGI. The CDR3 coding sequence is TGTGCCAGCAGAAAACAGGGGTCTTTTCACGACGAGCAGTACTTC. It specifies CASRKQGSFHDEQYF.

The rearrangement uses TRBV28 and TRBJ2-7; D is ambiguous. Germline V gives CDR1 MDHEN, CDR2 SYDVKM. The V and J ends lost 3 bases and 0 bases respectively, with 15 bases between them. There are 16 residues in the CDR3. This CDR3 reads CASSLLFLASSYEQYF. The CDR3 DNA follows: TGTGCCAGCAGTTTGCTTTTTCTGGCAAGCTCCTACGAGCAGTACTTC.

This clone was seen a few times. This chain uses TRBV5-4 with TRBJ1-1, with D possibly being TRBD1 (6 bases). The V and J ends lost 0 bases and 2 bases respectively, with 14 bases between them. The CDR3 loop spans 16 amino acids. Per germline, CDR1 SGHNT and CDR2 YYREEE (reference sequence). The CDR3: CASSLGRGTQNTEAFF. The CDR3 region has the DNA TGTGCCAGCAGCTTGGGCAGGGGAACTCAAAACACTGAAGCTTTCTTT.

This chain links TRBV7-2 with TRBJ1-5; no definite D call. V shed 5 bases and J shed 0 bases, with 8 bases lying between them. The CDR3 is 14 amino acids. From germline, CDR1 is SGHTA and CDR2 FQGNSA. In nucleotides, the CDR3 is TGTGCCAGCAGCCAGGATTATAGCAATCAGCCCCAGCATTTT. This codes for CASSQDYSNQPQHF.

This chain uses TRBV4-1 with TRBJ2-7; possibly TRBD2 for D (6 bases). V was trimmed by 6 bases and J by 0 bases, leaving 18 bases between them. Germline CDR1 MGHRA, CDR2 YSYEKL. The CDR3 consists of 16 residues. DNA of the CDR3: TGCGCCAGCAGTCCCCGTCTCGCGGGGAGCTCCTACGAGCAGTACTTC. Translating gives CASSPRLAGSSYEQYF.

The V call is TRBV4-2, the J call TRBJ1-5, with 8 bases aligning to TRBD1. Looked up from germline, CDR1 is LGHNA and CDR2 is YNFKEQ. Trimming at V came to 0 bases and at J to 7 bases, leaving 5 bases not matched to a gene. This CDR3 region has 15 residues. CDR3 amino acids: CASSQDKTGAQPQHF. The CDR3 DNA follows: TGTGCCAGCAGCCAAGATAAGACAGGGGCCCAGCCCCAGCATTTT.

Regarding this clone: This sample includes further DNA sequences coding for the same CDR3. The V gene is TRBV6-1, the J gene TRBJ2-7, with a possible D match to TRBD1 (6 bases). The CDR3 is 14 residues long. V lost 3 bases and J 1 base, leaving 10 bases between the germline ends. Looked up from germline, CDR1 is MNHNS and CDR2 is SASEGT. The CDR3 loop is CASSDRGSSYEQYF. CDR3 coding DNA: TGTGCCAGCAGTGACAGGGGTTCTTCCTACGAGCAGTACTTC.

The chain has TRBV28 and TRBJ2-7; 14 positions agree with TRBD2. Germline loops: CDR1 MDHEN, CDR2 SYDVKM. The CDR3 loop spans 15 amino acids. Trimming removed 0 bases from V and 6 bases from J; junction bases left unmatched: 1. DNA for the CDR3: TGTGCCAGCAGTTTATGGACTAGCGGGGGGGGCGAGCAGTACTTC. Its translation is CASSLWTSGGGEQYF.

This chain uses TRBV6-1 with TRBJ1-1; D gene ambiguous. This CDR3 has 14 residues. Trimming removed 2 bases at V and 14 bases at J, with 21 bases between. Germline-derived CDR1 and CDR2 are MNHNS and SASEGT. The DNA for the CDR3 is TGTGCCAGCAGTGAATTCCCTGGGCTTACCGACATCTTCTTT. The encoded protein is CASSEFPGLTDIFF.

This clone has more than one count but fewer than ten. The chain is built from TRBV2 and TRBJ1-1; D call uncertain. CDR3 length: 11 amino acids. Germline V gene lookup returns CDR1 SNHLY and CDR2 FYNNEI. Trimming removed 6 bases at V and 3 bases at J, with 5 bases between. The CDR3 is CASSQYTEAFF. DNA for the CDR3: TGTGCCAGCAGCCAATACACTGAAGCTTTCTTT.

This clone was detected a few times. The chain is built from TRBV5-5 and TRBJ1-2, with 12 nucleotides matching TRBD1. The ends lost 4 bases at V and 8 bases at J; junction bases unmatched: 6. CDR3 size: 14 residues. CDR1 is SGHKS, CDR2 YYEKEE, per germline (reference sequence). The CDR3 spells CASSAGQGAVGYTF. The DNA of the CDR3 is TGTGCCAGCAGCGCGGGACAGGGGGCGGTCGGCTACACCTTC.